These 27 T cell receptor beta chains share one sample of origin, sequenced in a study of human T cells and chemical hapten exposure. Time point meaning: patch test 2, 6 weeks after DPC sensitization. Treatment in this sample: therapeutic diphenylcyclopropenone sensitization with weekly scalp DPC. TCRdb reprocessed the RACE reads with MiXCR, giving one entry per CDR3 protein. The sample has about 95,000 distinct CDR3 sequences; about an eighth are singletons. Sequencing used whole blood, obtained in connection with sensitization to the hapten diphenylcyclopropenone (DPC). Receptor source: a woman in her thirties or forties with alopecia areata. Some clones in this sample may be carry-over from other donors' samples.

The V and J genes are TRBV28 and TRBJ2-2; D is possibly TRBD2 (6 bases). This CDR3 contains 18 residues. CDR1 and CDR2 (germline): MDHEN, SYDVKM. V dropped 5 bases and J dropped 6 bases, with 25 bases sitting between them. The CDR3 loop reads CASSLSAGSQGRSGELFF. DNA of the CDR3: TGTGCCAGCAGTCTTTCGGCCGGGAGCCAGGGTCGCTCCGGGGAGCTGTTTTTT.

The sample holds many counts of this clonotype. The rearrangement joins TRBV5-1 to TRBJ1-2; unclear D gene. This CDR3 contains 14 residues. From germline, CDR1 is SGHRS and CDR2 YFSETQ. V shed 1 base and J shed 1 base, with 8 bases lying between them. CDR3 DNA: TGCGCCAGCAGCTTGACAGATTATAACTATGGCTACACCTTC. Translating gives CASSLTDYNYGYTF.

The genes are TRBV19 and TRBJ2-7; possibly TRBD1 or TRBD2 for D (5 bases each). CDR1 and CDR2 from the germline V gene are LNHDA and SQIVND (reference sequence). This CDR3 is 15 amino acids long. Between the trimmed V and J ends, which lost 6 bases and 0 bases, there was a span of 15 bases. The CDR3, as DNA: TGTGCCAGTAGCCTCCGGGACGTTAGCTCCTACGAGCAGTACTTC. Encoded protein: CASSLRDVSSYEQYF.

This clonotype was detected many times. J is TRBJ2-3 and V is TRBV29-1; D is unclear. CDR3 length equals 12 residues. CDR1 and CDR2 (germline): SQVTM, ANQGSEA. The V end was cut by 5 bases, the J end by 3 bases, with 9 bases between. The CDR3 region is CSVLEGTDTQYF. CDR3 DNA sequence: TGCAGCGTTCTGGAAGGGACAGATACGCAGTATTTT.

This chain uses TRBV15 with TRBJ1-5, with D perhaps TRBD1 (6 bases). Trimming left V 1 base short and J 5 bases short, with 9 bases between. This CDR3 comprises 14 residues. CDR1 and CDR2 from the germline V gene are LNHNV and YYDKDF (reference sequence). The CDR3 DNA follows: TGTGCCACCAGCAGAGGAGCAGGGGATCAGCCCCAGCATTTT. It translates to CATSRGAGDQPQHF.

The rearrangement joins TRBV18 to TRBJ2-5; D remains ambiguous. Germline CDR1 KGHSH, CDR2 LQKENI. The CDR3 contains 13 residues. V lost 1 base and J lost 1, with 4 bases in between. This chain's CDR3 is CASSPLGQETQYF. DNA for the CDR3: TGTGCCAGCTCACCACTCGGCCAAGAGACCCAGTACTTC.

The rearrangement uses TRBV6-2 or TRBV6-3 and TRBJ2-7; D is possibly TRBD2 (6 bases). Deletions cut 6 bases from V and 0 bases from J, with 15 bases between. Germline CDR1 MNHEY, CDR2 SVGEGT. The CDR3 contains 15 residues. The CDR3 is CASRDAGRSSYEQYF. In nucleotides, the CDR3 is TGTGCCAGCAGGGACGCGGGACGGAGCTCCTACGAGCAGTACTTC.

This clonotype occurred many times. This chain joins TRBV7-8 and TRBJ1-1; weak D call: TRBD1 (5 bases). Germline V CDR1 and CDR2: SGHVS, FQNEAQ. V was trimmed by 5 bases and J by 5 bases, leaving 12 bases between them. The CDR3 loop spans 13 amino acids. CDR3: CASSLEGRTEAFF. The DNA of the CDR3 is TGTGCCAGCAGCCTGGAGGGGCGGACTGAAGCTTTCTTT. Using reference TRBV7-8 and TRBJ1-1 for the parts outside the CDR3, the full variable domain is GAGVSQSPRYKVAKRGQDVALRCDPISGHVSLFWYQQALGQGPEFLTYFQNEAQLDKSGLPSDRFFAERPEGSVSTLKIQRTQQEDSAVYLCASSLEGRTEAFFGQGTRLTVV.

This clonotype showed up many times. V is TRBV5-6 and J is TRBJ2-3, with D tentatively TRBD2 (5 bases). Trimming removed 0 bases from V and 4 bases from J, with 6 bases in between. Germline-derived CDR1 and CDR2 are SGHDT and YYEEEE. CDR3 length equals 13 residues. CDR3 in amino acids: CASSLAGSDTQYF. The CDR3 bases are TGTGCCAGCAGCTTGGCGGGGTCAGATACGCAGTATTTT.

This clonotype has at least ten counts. The chain combines TRBV27 with TRBJ2-5; 11 bases are a match to TRBD2. Trimming removed 5 bases from V and 7 bases from J; junction bases left unmatched: 12. The CDR3 runs 16 residues. Germline loops: CDR1 MNHEY, CDR2 SMNVEV (reference sequence). CDR3 sequence: CASSPRLAGSYGTQYF. In nucleotides, the CDR3 is TGTGCCAGCAGTCCAAGACTAGCGGGGTCCTATGGGACCCAGTACTTC.

This clonotype has a count of ten or more. The rearrangement uses TRBV6-5 and TRBJ2-4; D not resolved. CDR3 size: 15 residues. The germline V gene encodes CDR1 MNHEY and CDR2 SVGAGI. The V end lost 2 bases, the J end lost 8 bases, and 16 bases lay between the germline ends. For the CDR3, the DNA is TGTGCCAGCAGTTACGGGCAGGCCCCCGTAGACATTCAGTACTTC. Its translation is CASSYGQAPVDIQYF.

This clonotype was found many times. The chain uses TRBV7-2 and TRBJ2-6; D not certain. V lost 1 base to trimming and J lost 2 bases, with 3 bases between them. Germline lookup yields CDR1 SGHTA and CDR2 FQGNSA. The CDR3 runs 14 residues. CDR3 amino acids: CASSLDPGANVLTF. The CDR3 bases are TGTGCCAGCAGCTTAGATCCTGGGGCCAACGTCCTGACTTTC.

The chain links TRBV20-1 to TRBJ2-2, with no clear D. This CDR3 region has 15 residues. CDR1 and CDR2 from the germline V gene are DFQATT and SNEGSKA (reference sequence). The V end lost 1 base, the J end lost 6 bases, and 15 bases lay between the germline ends. The CDR3 spells CSARASNLVAGELFF. The CDR3 nucleotides read TGCAGTGCTAGAGCCTCCAATCTGGTAGCCGGGGAGCTGTTTTTT.

This clonotype was detected many times. The rearrangement uses TRBV18 and TRBJ1-1; the D gene is possibly TRBD1 (5 bases). Trimming removed 2 bases at V and 10 bases at J, with 17 bases between. CDR1 is KGHSH and CDR2 is LQKENI in the germline V gene. The CDR3 covers 14 residues. The CDR3 loop reads CASSPSREGRGAFF. The CDR3 DNA follows: TGTGCCAGCTCACCATCCAGGGAGGGTCGCGGAGCTTTCTTT.

The chain joins TRBV6-2 or TRBV6-3 to TRBJ2-1; 12 bases are shared with TRBD2. Germline loops: CDR1 MNHEY, CDR2 SVGEGT. V gave up 5 bases and J gave up 6 bases; unmatched junction bases: 11. The CDR3 has 17 residues. The CDR3 spells CASSPRLLAGGRNEQFF. The CDR3 DNA reads as TGTGCCAGCAGTCCCCGGCTGCTAGCGGGGGGGCGCAATGAGCAGTTCTTC.

There are a few counts of this clonotype. This chain connects TRBV6-6 to TRBJ2-7, with a tentative D call TRBD1 (6 bases). Germline V gives CDR1 MNHNY, CDR2 SVGAGI (reference sequence). V was pared by 2 bases and J by 6 bases, with 8 bases between. The CDR3 runs 12 residues. CDR3 DNA sequence: TGTGCCAGCAGTTACGCGGACAGCGAGCAGTACTTC. Amino acids: CASSYADSEQYF.

This clonotype was detected a few times. J is TRBJ2-5 and V is TRBV7-2; maybe TRBD1 (5 bases). V gave up 0 bases and J gave up 8 bases, with 16 bases separating them. In germline, CDR1 is SGHTA, CDR2 FQGNSA. The CDR3 loop spans 15 amino acids. CDR3 sequence (DNA): TGTGCCAGCAGCTTAGCCCTGGACACTTTGAGCACCCAGTACTTC. Amino acid sequence: CASSLALDTLSTQYF. The full variable domain, with the rest looked up from reference TRBV7-2 and TRBJ2-5, is GAGVSQSPSNKVTEKGKDVELRCDPISGHTALYWYRQSLGQGLEFLIYFQGNSAPDKSGLPSDRFSAERTGGSVSTLTIQRTQQEDSAVYLCASSLALDTLSTQYFGPGTRLLVL.

Many counts were recorded for this clonotype. The V gene is TRBV4-3, the J gene TRBJ1-2; D uncertain. Trimming left V 0 bases short and J 2 bases short, with 4 bases between. Germline V gene data show CDR1 as LGHNA and CDR2 as YSLEER. The CDR3 totals 13 residues. CDR3 DNA sequence: TGCGCCAGCAGCCAAGATACAAACTATGGCTACACCTTC. As protein: CASSQDTNYGYTF.

This clonotype showed up just a few times. V is TRBV7-2 and J is TRBJ2-3; TRBD1 or TRBD2 may be the D gene (7 bases each). Trimming took off 5 bases at V and 2 bases at J, with 14 bases between the two ends. Germline CDR1 and CDR2: SGHTA and FQGNSA. The CDR3 is made up of 15 amino acids. The DNA for the CDR3 is TGTGCCAGCAGCCTACAGGGGAGGGCCACAGATACGCAGTATTTT. It specifies CASSLQGRATDTQYF.

This clonotype came up a few times. J is TRBJ2-3 and V is TRBV20-1, with 7 bases that match TRBD1. J was trimmed by 4 bases and V by 0 bases; bases with no gene match: 10. The CDR3 loop spans 16 amino acids. Germline assignment: CDR1 DFQATT and CDR2 SNEGSKA (reference sequence). CDR3 bases: TGCAGTGCTAGAGACCCATTGCTCGGACAGGCAGATACGCAGTATTTT. It is translated as CSARDPLLGQADTQYF.

This clonotype was seen ten or more times. This chain uses TRBV21-1 with TRBJ2-3; TRBD1, the table's D call, lacks a check against the DNA. TRBV21-1 is listed as a pseudogene. This CDR3 region has 16 residues. The CDR3 spells CACPGRDPPSTDTQYF. The CDR3 nucleotides read TGTGCCTGTCCGGGCCGGGACCCCCCTAGCACAGATACGCAGTATTTT.

The chain is built from TRBV11-3 and TRBJ2-1; 8 nucleotides match TRBD2. V was clipped by 5 bases and J by 10 bases; unmatched bases: 7. The CDR3 length is 13 residues. CDR1 SGHNT and CDR2 YENEEA come from the germline V gene. The CDR3 sequence: CASSIAGGSEQFF. CDR3 sequence (DNA): TGTGCCAGCAGCATTGCGGGGGGCTCCGAGCAGTTCTTC.

This chain links TRBV12-3 or TRBV12-4 with TRBJ2-3; possibly TRBD1 for D (5 bases). With 6 bases removed from V and 1 base from J, the gap between germline ends came to 8 bases. This CDR3 comprises 13 residues. The CDR3 spells CASSDSRTDTQYF. CDR3 coding DNA: TGTGCCAGCAGCGACAGTCGCACAGATACGCAGTATTTT.

The V gene is TRBV30, the J gene TRBJ1-5; D gene unclear. Germline V CDR1 and CDR2: GTSNPN, SVGIG (reference sequence). Trimming left V 4 bases short and J 2 bases short, with 12 bases between. CDR3 size: 14 residues. CDR3 region: CAWTSRVGNQPQHF. The CDR3, as DNA: TGTGCCTGGACTTCAAGGGTAGGCAATCAGCCCCAGCATTTT.

The chain has TRBV6-5 and TRBJ1-2; D remains unclear. V dropped 0 bases and J dropped 2 bases, with 10 bases sitting between them. Per germline, CDR1 MNHEY and CDR2 SVGAGI. The CDR3 totals 15 residues. CDR3 nucleotide sequence: TGTGCCAGCAGTTACTCGATAACAAGCAACTATGGCTACACCTTC. This gives the protein CASSYSITSNYGYTF.

V and J are TRBV12-3 or TRBV12-4 and TRBJ1-4, with a possible D match to TRBD1 (5 bases). CDR3 length: 15 amino acids. Trimming stripped 3 bases from V and 7 bases from J, with 15 bases between. The CDR3 protein is CASSFAGRVGEKLFF. CDR3 nucleotides: TGTGCCAGCAGTTTTGCGGGGCGAGTAGGTGAAAAACTGTTTTTT.

This clonotype was recorded a few times. The chain uses TRBV30 and TRBJ1-5; possibly TRBD1 for D (5 bases). This CDR3 has 12 residues. Trimming pared 1 base from V and 6 bases from J, leaving 7 bases between. CDR1 GTSNPN and CDR2 SVGIG come from the germline V gene (reference sequence). CDR3 in amino acids: CAWSDGGQPQHF. CDR3 DNA sequence: TGTGCCTGGAGTGACGGGGGTCAGCCCCAGCATTTT. Full variable domain (outside the CDR3, taken from reference TRBV30 and TRBJ1-5): SQTIHQWPATLVQPVGSPLSLECTVEGTSNPNLYWYRQAAGRGLQLLFYSVGIGQISSEVPQNLSASRPQDRQFILSSKKLLLSDSGFYLCAWSDGGQPQHFGDGTRLSIL.